This TCR beta chain was identified during a study of cytomegalovirus exposure and HLA in healthy donors. Background on the study: Assignment to the Caucasian-associated ancestry cluster applied to less than 85% of the approximately 360 genotyped donors. Study conclusions and caveats: Among donors in an Asian-associated ancestry cluster, a later analysis reportedly found fewer N-insertions than the roughly 680-donor mean. Some V segments could not be told apart, so they were left out, TRBV6-2 and TRBV6-3 among them.

Remarks on this clone: Its antigen is not known.

In the PCR, 60 Vbeta and 13 Jbeta primers were used. Sequenced by immunoSEQ multiplex PCR; TCRdb stores in-frame clones only, minus some. Of some 150,000 clones listed, around 80% are singletons. V was trimmed by 0 bases and J by 0 bases, leaving 6 bases between them. This CDR3 is built from 15 residues. The germline CDR1 and CDR2 sequences are SGHRS and YFSETQ. The V call is TRBV5-1, the J call TRBJ2-2; D gene uncertain. The receptor's source is a man in his late teens or twenties in good health and CMV-seropositive. Sample: PBMCs. The CDR3 nucleotides read TGCGCCAGCAGCTTGGACAGACCGAACACCGGGGAGCTGTTTTTT. This gives the protein CASSLDRPNTGELFF.